This T cell receptor beta chain was documented in a study of regulatory T cells in long-lasting Graves disease. On the study more broadly: Over 5 years on antithyroid drugs plus positive TSH receptor antibodies marked Graves' disease as persistent. General study results and limits: TRBV28, TRBJ1-2 and TRBJ2-5 were favored in persistent disease. Accuracy could have been hurt by small sample size. The study found lower TCR diversity in persistent Graves' patients than in newly diagnosed ones.

The V and J ends lost 3 bases and 2 bases, in that order; junction bases with no gene match: 13. Germline CDR1 and CDR2: SGHRS and YFSETQ. The CDR3 is 17 residues long. This clonotype appeared a few times. No antigen is known for it. The authors built TCR beta libraries using iRepertoire HTBI primers and Arm-PCR of CDR3 regions. TCRdb fed the multiplex PCR reads into MiXCR, producing one record per CDR3 protein. The sample records about 310,000 distinct CDR3 sequences, 20% to 25% being singletons. Time point defined: persistent/refractory GD, antithyroid drugs over 5 years with positive TRAb. With RNA extracted from PBMCs as input, the TCR library was made.

This clonotype was sampled from a female donor with Graves disease. This material consisted of peripheral blood mononuclear cells (PBMCs), taken when the disease was refractory, from a patient treated with antithyroid drugs. This chain uses TRBV5-1 with TRBJ2-7; 8 nucleotides match TRBD2. The DNA for the CDR3 is TGCGCCAGCAGCTGGGACCTTGAAGCGGGAGCCACCTACGAGCAGTACTTC. This codes for CASSWDLEAGATYEQYF.